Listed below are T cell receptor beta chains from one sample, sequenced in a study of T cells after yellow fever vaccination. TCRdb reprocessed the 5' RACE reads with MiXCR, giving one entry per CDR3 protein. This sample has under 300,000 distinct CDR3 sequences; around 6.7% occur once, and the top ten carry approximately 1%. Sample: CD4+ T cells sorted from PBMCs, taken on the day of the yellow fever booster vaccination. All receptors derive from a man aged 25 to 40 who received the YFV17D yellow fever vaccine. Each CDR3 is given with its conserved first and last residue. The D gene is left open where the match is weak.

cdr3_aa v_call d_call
CASSPRTGNYEQYF TRBV5-4 TRBD1
CATSDVRGVGETQYF TRBV24-1 -
CASSLYANTGELFF TRBV7-7 -
CASSFDQGGETQYF TRBV5-1 -
CAISESSIEQYF TRBV10-3 -
CASSPRLTSASYEQYF TRBV9 TRBD2
CSAGTEETQYF TRBV20-1 TRBD1
CASSYGRTVYTGELFF TRBV27 -
CASRSEQYF TRBV5-5 -
CASSLGQRLTGELFF TRBV5-4 -
CASSYLPDVNTGELFF TRBV6-2/TRBV6-3 -
CASSHSVGHDGETQYF TRBV3-1 -
CASSLLGYTEAFF TRBV7-9 -
CASSFAWAETQYF TRBV6-5 -
CASSLRGRKYNEQFF TRBV28 TRBD2
CASSPQTEYPEAFF TRBV18 -
CSARMTSGPPYEQYF TRBV20-1 TRBD2
CASSSEWETQYF TRBV7-9 -
CASRGTSGRARENIQYF TRBV28 TRBD2
CAWSVPLGLAGVIQETQYF TRBV30 TRBD2
CSATTGYGYTF TRBV20-1 -
CASSPLGTTATYNEQFF TRBV5-1 -
CSAERVTRRDTGELFF TRBV20-1 -
CSADGDLTVGRTDTQYF TRBV29-1 -
CSARRGSGANVLTF TRBV20-1 -
CASSDRGGNYGYTF TRBV10-2 TRBD1
CASRPQGTYEQYF TRBV5-1 -
CAIRRGLGSTEQYF TRBV10-3 -
CASSDPLYEQYF TRBV7-2 -
CASSLLTRTPGELFF TRBV12-3/TRBV12-4 -
CASSPATGIQSGRVDTDTQYF TRBV11-1 TRBD2
CASGLGLAGNEQFF TRBV12-5 TRBD2
CAIRPGDYNEQFF TRBV10-3 -
CASSSTGLSEQYF TRBV7-2 -
CSVEETGDAEQYF TRBV29-1 TRBD1
CASSYSGRTTDTQYF TRBV6-5 -
CASSLAGQGSYEQYF TRBV28 -